Listed below are T cell receptor beta chains from one sample, sequenced in a study of blood T cell repertoires in COVID-19. TCRdb's copy holds only in-frame clones and misses some; the assay was immunoSEQ multiplex PCR. Seen here are some 110,000 clones, around 70% observed once, and the top ten hold over 5.5%. Sequencing was carried out using peripheral blood. Source of these receptors: a man older than 75 with COVID-19, enrolled during active disease. CDR3s include the opening cysteine and the closing phenylalanine or tryptophan. D genes are given only for firm matches. The size field is filled for only some rows; it gives once, few, many or a size class.

CDR3 DNA	CDR3 protein	V gene	D gene	J gene	clone size
TGTGCCAGTAGTATGCCGGACAGGGGTAGTAAGCATTTT	CASSMPDRGSKHF	TRBV19	TRBD1	TRBJ1-5	NA
TGTGCCAGCAGCGTAGTTGGCAGAATCACAGATACGCAGTATTTT	CASSVVGRITDTQYF	TRBV9	NA	TRBJ2-3	NA
TGTGCCAGCAGCAGCCAGGGGCCCTCTGGTTACGAGCAGTACTTC	CASSSQGPSGYEQYF	TRBV2	NA	TRBJ2-7	NA
TGTGCCAGCAGTGAGCGAGGGACCCAGTACTTC	CASSERGTQYF	TRBV6-6	NA	TRBJ2-5	NA
TGTGCCAGCAGCGCCTCCACAGATACGCAGTATTTT	CASSASTDTQYF	TRBV9	NA	TRBJ2-3	NA
TGTGCCAGCAGTGGGGGACAGTTCACTGAAGCTTTCTTT	CASSGGQFTEAFF	TRBV2	TRBD1	TRBJ1-1	NA
TGTGCCAGCTCACCGGACAGGGAAGGCCAGTACTTC	CASSPDREGQYF	TRBV18	TRBD1	TRBJ2-4	NA
TGTGCCAGCAGTTTATATATAAATCAGCCCCAGCATTTT	CASSLYINQPQHF	TRBV27	NA	TRBJ1-5	NA
TGTGCCAGCAGCCAATTAGCGGGAAAGGGGACCCGGTATACGCAGTATTTT	CASSQLAGKGTRYTQYF	TRBV13	TRBD2	TRBJ2-3	NA
TGTGCCAGCAGCCTATCGGGGAGGACCGGGGAGCTGTTTTTT	CASSLSGRTGELFF	TRBV3-1/TRBV3-2	NA	TRBJ2-2	NA
TGTGCCTGGAGTTCCGGACTCCCAACTAATGAAAAACTGTTTTTT	CAWSSGLPTNEKLFF	TRBV30	NA	TRBJ1-4	NA
TGTGCCAGCAGCTTAACTTACCCCCTAGCGGGGACCTACGAGCAGTACTTC	CASSLTYPLAGTYEQYF	TRBV5-6	TRBD2	TRBJ2-7	NA
TGTGCCAGCAGTTTATGGGCCCCGGGACAGGGAGGATCTGAAGCTTTCTTT	CASSLWAPGQGGSEAFF	TRBV28	TRBD1	TRBJ1-1	NA
TGTGCCAGCAGCCCCAGACTAGCGGGAGGGGGCAATGAGCAGTTCTTC	CASSPRLAGGGNEQFF	TRBV3-1/TRBV3-2	TRBD2	TRBJ2-1	NA
TGTGCCTGGAACCAGGGGAACTCTGGAAACACCATATATTTT	CAWNQGNSGNTIYF	TRBV30	NA	TRBJ1-3	NA
TGTGCCAGCAGCCAACAAGCCTCAGGGAACACTGAAGCTTTCTTT	CASSQQASGNTEAFF	TRBV7-2	NA	TRBJ1-1	NA
TGTGCCAGCAGCGTAGAACCTAGCGGGAGCTCCTACGAGCAGTACTTC	CASSVEPSGSSYEQYF	TRBV9	TRBD2	TRBJ2-7	NA
TGCAGCGTTGACCTAAGAGGAGGGAAGCAGTTCTTC	CSVDLRGGKQFF	TRBV29-1	NA	TRBJ2-1	NA
TGTGCCAGCAGCTTACCTCTCCGGACAGGGACGACCGGCTACACCTTC	CASSLPLRTGTTGYTF	TRBV7-2	TRBD1	TRBJ1-2	NA
TGTGCCAGCAGTTTCACTAGTTCCCAGTTCTTC	CASSFTSSQFF	TRBV6-2/TRBV6-3	NA	TRBJ2-1	few
TGCGCCAGCAGCCAAGGCGGCGGGAGAGCGGTCAATGAGCAGTTCTTC	CASSQGGGRAVNEQFF	TRBV4-1	TRBD2	TRBJ2-1	NA
TGTGCCAGCAGCTTGAGGGGACTAGCGGCCTCCTACGAGCAGTACTTC	CASSLRGLAASYEQYF	TRBV11-3	TRBD2	TRBJ2-7	NA
TGTGCCAGCAGCCAAGGGACAGGGGCCCTAGATACGCAGTATTTT	CASSQGTGALDTQYF	TRBV3-1/TRBV3-2	TRBD1	TRBJ2-3	NA
TGTGCCAGCAGTTCACTAGCGGGAGCCGGAGATACGCAGTATTTT	CASSSLAGAGDTQYF	TRBV28	TRBD2	TRBJ2-3	NA
TGTGCCAGCAGCCGGGCGGGAGCGACAACTAACTATGGCTACACCTTC	CASSRAGATTNYGYTF	TRBV5-6	NA	TRBJ1-2	NA
TGTGCCAGCAGTTTACACGCGGGACAGGGTAATGAAAAACTGTTTTTT	CASSLHAGQGNEKLFF	TRBV28	TRBD1	TRBJ1-4	NA
TGTGCCGGGGACAGGGGGCTGGGCACTGAAGCTTTCTTT	CAGDRGLGTEAFF	TRBV2	TRBD1	TRBJ1-1	NA
TGTGCCAGCAGCTCCACTAGCGGTACCTACGAGCAGTACTTC	CASSSTSGTYEQYF	TRBV5-8	TRBD2	TRBJ2-7	NA
TGCGCCAGCAGCTTGGACCCCGGCGCGGGAGGCACAGATACGCAGTATTTT	CASSLDPGAGGTDTQYF	TRBV5-1	TRBD2	TRBJ2-3	NA
TGTGCCAGCAGCCGGCCGGGACTAGCGGGAGGGCAGGGAGAGACCCAGTACTTC	CASSRPGLAGGQGETQYF	TRBV5-4	TRBD2	TRBJ2-5	NA
TGTGCCAGCAGCTTGGCGGGAGATCCCTACAATGAGCAGTTCTTC	CASSLAGDPYNEQFF	TRBV7-8	TRBD2	TRBJ2-1	NA
TGTGCCAGCAGTCTCCCCGGGGAGGGGTTTAACTATGGCTACACCTTC	CASSLPGEGFNYGYTF	TRBV28	NA	TRBJ1-2	NA
TGTGCCAGCAGCTTAGGGGGCAGGGGTGAAAAACTGTTTTTT	CASSLGGRGEKLFF	TRBV7-9	NA	TRBJ1-4	NA
TGCGCCAGCTTCCCCCAGTCCAAAAACATTCAGTACTTC	CASFPQSKNIQYF	TRBV10-1	NA	TRBJ2-4	NA
TGTGCCACCAGCAGTTATACAGGGGACGGCACCGGGGAGCTGTTTTTT	CATSSYTGDGTGELFF	TRBV15	TRBD1	TRBJ2-2	NA
TGTGCCAGCAGTTACTGGGCAGGGGGCACGGACGAGCAGTACTTC	CASSYWAGGTDEQYF	TRBV6-2/TRBV6-3	TRBD1	TRBJ2-7	NA
TGTGCCACCAGCAGAGATCTAGCGCGAACAGGCGAGCAGTACTTC	CATSRDLARTGEQYF	TRBV15	NA	TRBJ2-7	NA
TGTGCCAGCAGCTTAGCCACCTACGTCCTGGACGAGCAGTACTTC	CASSLATYVLDEQYF	TRBV7-9	NA	TRBJ2-7	NA
TGCGCCAGCAGCTTGACAACAGGGCCGTATGGCTACACCTTC	CASSLTTGPYGYTF	TRBV5-1	NA	TRBJ1-2	NA
TGTGCCAGCAATTCACTGGCTAGCGGGGCCTACAATGAGCAGTTCTTC	CASNSLASGAYNEQFF	TRBV11-2	TRBD2	TRBJ2-1	NA
TGTGCCAGCAGCAAACCGGGACAGGCTAATTACGAGCAGTACTTC	CASSKPGQANYEQYF	TRBV6-1	TRBD1	TRBJ2-7	few
TGCAGTGCTAGTGATGGACTAGCGGGAGGGGGCTACGAGCAGTACTTC	CSASDGLAGGGYEQYF	TRBV20-1	TRBD2	TRBJ2-7	few
TGTGCCAGCAGTTTATTCGGGGACTATCACTACGAGCAGTACTTC	CASSLFGDYHYEQYF	TRBV27	TRBD2	TRBJ2-7	NA
TGTGCCAGCAGCACAGACCGTTACTCAGACTACACCTTC	CASSTDRYSDYTF	TRBV27	NA	TRBJ1-2	NA
TGTGCCAGCAGCCCCGGGGCTAGCGGGACCAACGAGCAGTACTTC	CASSPGASGTNEQYF	TRBV7-9	TRBD2	TRBJ2-7	NA
TGTGCCAGCAGCTTAGCTAGGGACTATTCACCCCTCCACTTT	CASSLARDYSPLHF	TRBV7-9	NA	TRBJ1-6	NA
TGTGCCACCTCGGGACAGGGAGGTGGAAACACCATATATTTT	CATSGQGGGNTIYF	TRBV10-3	TRBD1	TRBJ1-3	NA
TGTGCCAGCAGCCCAACTAGGGTCCAAGAGACCCAGTACTTC	CASSPTRVQETQYF	TRBV5-6	NA	TRBJ2-5	NA
TGTGCCAGCAGCTCGGACAGTAACACCGGGGAGCTGTTTTTT	CASSSDSNTGELFF	TRBV7-9	NA	TRBJ2-2	NA
TGTGCCAGCAGCTTGGAGGACAGGGGACCAGATACGCAGTATTTT	CASSLEDRGPDTQYF	TRBV5-8	TRBD1	TRBJ2-3	once
TGTGCCAGCTCACCACCTAGTCAGGGGGTGAACTATGGCTACACCTTC	CASSPPSQGVNYGYTF	TRBV18	TRBD1	TRBJ1-2	NA
TGTGCCAGCAGTCCTTTTGGTAGCGGGGGGTACAATGAGCAGTTCTTC	CASSPFGSGGYNEQFF	TRBV2	TRBD2	TRBJ2-1	NA
TGTGCCAGCAGCTTAGTATCAGCAGGCCAAGAGACCCAGTACTTC	CASSLVSAGQETQYF	TRBV7-8	NA	TRBJ2-5	once
TGTGCCAGCAGCCGACAGGGGCCTGCAACTAATGAAAAACTGTTTTTT	CASSRQGPATNEKLFF	TRBV11-1	TRBD1	TRBJ1-4	NA
TGTGCCAGCTCACCACCGAGGGCCGAACCCTATACGCAGTATTTT	CASSPPRAEPYTQYF	TRBV18	NA	TRBJ2-3	NA
TGCGCCAGCAGCTTGGCTGGGACAAACTCTAACTATGGCTACACCTTC	CASSLAGTNSNYGYTF	TRBV5-1	NA	TRBJ1-2	NA